The rows below give T cell receptor beta chains drawn from one sample of a study of neurological immune-mediated disorders. TCRdb itself ran the 5' RACE reads through MiXCR, one entry per CDR3 protein. The sample has just under 60,000 distinct CDR3 sequences, roughly 2.5% seen once. The sequenced sample was PBMCs. Every receptor here comes from a man in his fifties with multiple sclerosis. Each CDR3 is given with its conserved first and last residue. The order of the fields is D gene, V gene, clone size, J gene, CDR3 protein, CDR3 DNA. A D gene is named only where the DNA matches it firmly. Some rows have no size entry. The others give once, few or many, or a class for an expanded clone.

>TRBD1|TRBV12-3/TRBV12-4|NA|TRBJ1-6
CASRQGSSTLNF
TGTGCCAGCCGACAGGGGAGTTCAACCCTCAACTTT
>NA|TRBV7-6|many|TRBJ2-1
CASSLAIGSQFHEQFF
TGTGCCAGCAGCTTAGCTATAGGCAGCCAGTTCCATGAGCAGTTCTTC
>TRBD1|TRBV6-5|many|TRBJ2-1
CASSPTRDRGINEQFF
TGTGCCAGCAGTCCAACGCGGGACAGGGGAATCAATGAGCAGTTCTTC
>NA|TRBV12-3/TRBV12-4|many|TRBJ2-2
CASKAPGGATGELFF
TGTGCCAGCAAAGCCCCCGGCGGGGCAACCGGGGAGCTGTTTTTT
>TRBD1|TRBV6-5|few|TRBJ2-7
CASSYGDRGRLMHF
TGTGCCAGCAGTTACGGGGACAGGGGCCGCCTGATGCACTTC
>NA|TRBV4-1|many|TRBJ1-5
CASSLYRGNQPQHF
TGCGCCAGCAGCCTTTACAGGGGCAATCAGCCCCAGCATTTT
>NA|TRBV27|many|TRBJ2-2
CASSFRGSRTGELFF
TGTGCCAGCAGTTTTAGGGGGTCCCGCACCGGGGAGCTGTTTTTT
>NA|TRBV25-1|many|TRBJ2-1
CASSELGRGEQFF
TGTGCCAGCAGTGAATTGGGTCGGGGTGAGCAGTTCTTC
>NA|TRBV20-1|NA|TRBJ2-5
CSDWWDNQETQYF
TGCAGTGATTGGTGGGACAACCAAGAGACCCAGTACTTC
>NA|TRBV5-1|many|TRBJ1-2
CASSSLQGNYGYTF
TGCGCCAGCAGCTCCCTACAGGGAAACTATGGCTACACCTTC
>NA|TRBV29-1|many|TRBJ1-5
CSVSVGLGNQPQHF
TGCAGCGTTAGCGTGGGTCTAGGGAATCAGCCCCAGCATTTT
>TRBD1|TRBV12-3/TRBV12-4|many|TRBJ2-7
CASRTSGTVYEQYF
TGTGCCAGTAGAACATCCGGGACAGTCTACGAGCAGTACTTC
>NA|TRBV7-9|many|TRBJ1-2
CASSLGHNGYTF
TGTGCCAGCAGCTTAGGACACAATGGCTACACCTTC
>NA|TRBV5-1|many|TRBJ2-2
CASSATNVVGELFF
TGCGCCAGCAGCGCAACCAATGTGGTTGGGGAGCTGTTTTTT
>TRBD2|TRBV7-2|many|TRBJ2-3
CASSPRGGSSDTQYF
TGTGCCAGCAGCCCCCGCGGGGGATCTTCAGATACGCAGTATTTT
>NA|TRBV6-2/TRBV6-3|many|TRBJ2-3
CATRDPTDTQYF
TGTGCCACCCGGGACCCCACAGATACGCAGTATTTT
>TRBD1|TRBV7-8|many|TRBJ1-3
CASSLARGQAISSGNTIYF
TGTGCCAGCAGCTTAGCGAGGGGACAGGCCATAAGCTCTGGAAACACCATATATTTT
>NA|TRBV7-2|many|TRBJ2-1
CASSSQGSYNEQFF
TGTGCCAGCAGCTCGCAGGGTTCCTACAATGAGCAGTTCTTC
>NA|TRBV5-6|many|TRBJ2-7
CASSLVHDYEQYF
TGTGCCAGCAGCTTGGTTCATGACTACGAGCAGTACTTC
>NA|TRBV3-1|many|TRBJ2-1
CASSQNGLASYNEQFF
TGTGCCAGCAGCCAAAACGGGCTTGCCTCCTACAATGAGCAGTTCTTC
>NA|TRBV4-2|many|TRBJ1-4
CASSQDQGRGNEKLFF
TGTGCCAGCAGCCAAGATCAGGGGAGGGGTAATGAAAAACTGTTTTTT
>NA|TRBV7-3|many|TRBJ2-4
CASSLSSGNIQYF
TGTGCCAGCAGCTTAAGTTCTGGAAACATTCAGTACTTC
>TRBD2|TRBV6-4|many|TRBJ2-1
CASSDSTGGNNEQFF
TGTGCCAGCAGTGACTCGACGGGGGGGAACAATGAGCAGTTCTTC
>TRBD1|TRBV5-1|many|TRBJ2-3
CASSLARQGPPADTQYF
TGCGCCAGCAGCTTGGCCCGACAGGGGCCACCCGCAGATACGCAGTATTTT
>NA|TRBV7-9|many|TRBJ1-1
CASSLRPQGWAFF
TGTGCCAGCAGCTTAAGGCCCCAGGGCTGGGCTTTCTTT
>NA|TRBV3-1|many|TRBJ1-2
CASSPRGERSYGYTF
TGTGCCAGCAGCCCGAGGGGGGAGAGGAGCTATGGCTACACCTTC
>TRBD1|TRBV5-5|many|TRBJ2-4
CASMGQSKNIQYF
TGTGCCAGCATGGGACAGTCCAAAAACATTCAGTACTTC
>NA|TRBV3-1|many|TRBJ2-3
CASSRQLGDVNTQYF
TGTGCCAGCAGCCGGCAATTAGGGGATGTAAATACGCAGTATTTT
>NA|TRBV20-1|many|TRBJ2-1
CSARDVEGSYNEQFF
TGCAGTGCTAGAGATGTTGAAGGCTCCTACAATGAGCAGTTCTTC
>NA|TRBV5-1|many|TRBJ2-3
CASSLAQGLSTDTQYF
TGCGCCAGCAGCTTGGCCCAGGGACTGAGCACAGATACGCAGTATTTT
>TRBD2|TRBV11-1|many|TRBJ2-3
CASSARDYSTHTQYF
TGTGCCAGCAGCGCCCGGGACTATAGCACACATACGCAGTATTTT
>TRBD2|TRBV6-6|many|TRBJ2-3
CASSHGRGGIDTQYF
TGTGCCAGCAGCCACGGGCGGGGGGGGATAGATACGCAGTATTTT
>TRBD2|TRBV3-1|many|TRBJ2-2
CASSQPASGGNTGELFF
TGTGCCAGCAGCCAACCGGCTAGCGGGGGGAACACCGGGGAGCTGTTTTTT
>NA|TRBV7-2|many|TRBJ2-3
CASSLFSDTQYF
TGTGCCAGCAGCTTATTTTCCGATACGCAGTATTTT
>TRBD1|TRBV5-1|many|TRBJ2-2
CASSLATGAGELFF
TGCGCCAGCAGCTTGGCCACAGGGGCCGGGGAGCTGTTTTTT
>NA|TRBV5-5|many|TRBJ1-5
CASSDGFRDQPQHF
TGTGCCAGCAGTGACGGGTTTAGGGATCAGCCCCAGCATTTT
>NA|TRBV15|many|TRBJ2-6
CATSGRTGTGANVLTF
TGTGCCACCAGCGGAAGAACAGGGACTGGGGCCAACGTCCTGACTTTC
>TRBD1|TRBV3-1|many|TRBJ1-2
CASSQDMDRGYGYTF
TGTGCCAGCAGCCAAGATATGGACAGGGGGTATGGCTACACCTTC
>TRBD1|TRBV6-2/TRBV6-3|many|TRBJ2-3
CASSKPGQGDTQYF
TGTGCCAGCAGTAAGCCGGGACAGGGTGATACGCAGTATTTT
>TRBD2|TRBV7-2|many|TRBJ2-1
CASSLGSSGTYNEQFF
TGTGCCAGCAGCCTCGGGTCTAGCGGGACCTACAATGAGCAGTTCTTC
>TRBD1|TRBV5-1|many|TRBJ2-7
CASYTGTGSHEQYF
TGCGCCAGCTACACCGGGACAGGGTCCCACGAGCAGTACTTC
>NA|TRBV7-2|many|TRBJ2-5
CASSYRRWETQYF
TGTGCCAGCAGCTACAGGCGTTGGGAGACCCAGTACTTC
>NA|TRBV2|NA|TRBJ2-7
CASKDSSYEQYF
TGTGCCAGCAAAGACAGCTCCTACGAGCAGTACTTC
>TRBD1|TRBV6-6|many|TRBJ2-3
CATTPGGGTDTQYF
TGTGCCACCACCCCAGGGGGTGGCACAGATACGCAGTATTTT
>NA|TRBV5-1|NA|TRBJ1-2
CASSSGTQTNYGYTF
TGCGCCAGCAGCTCCGGGACGCAAACTAACTATGGCTACACCTTC
>NA|TRBV29-1|many|TRBJ1-2
CSVEGGHGYTF
TGCAGCGTTGAGGGGGGGCATGGCTACACCTTC
>NA|TRBV20-1|many|TRBJ2-3
CSARDWGQESVDTQYF
TGCAGTGCTAGAGATTGGGGGCAGGAGTCCGTGGATACGCAGTATTTT
>NA|TRBV20-1|many|TRBJ1-2
CSASRSGHGYTF
TGCAGTGCTTCTCGGTCAGGCCATGGCTACACCTTC